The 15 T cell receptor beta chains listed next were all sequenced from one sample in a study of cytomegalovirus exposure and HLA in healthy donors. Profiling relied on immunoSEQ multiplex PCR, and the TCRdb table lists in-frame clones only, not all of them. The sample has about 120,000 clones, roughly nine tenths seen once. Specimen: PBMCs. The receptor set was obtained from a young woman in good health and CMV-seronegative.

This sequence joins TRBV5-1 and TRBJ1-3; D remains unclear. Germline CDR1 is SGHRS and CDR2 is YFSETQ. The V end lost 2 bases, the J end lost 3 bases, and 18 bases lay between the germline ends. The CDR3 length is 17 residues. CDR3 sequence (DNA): TGCGCCAGCAGCTTATTTGGAGGGCAAAGGAGTGGAAACACCATATATTTT. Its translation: CASSLFGGQRSGNTIYF.

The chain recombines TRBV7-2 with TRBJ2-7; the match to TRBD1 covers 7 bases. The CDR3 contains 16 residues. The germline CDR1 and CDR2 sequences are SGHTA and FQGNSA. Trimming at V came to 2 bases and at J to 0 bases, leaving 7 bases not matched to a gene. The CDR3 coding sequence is TGTGCCAGCAGCTTACGTTTAGGGGACAGCTCCTACGAGCAGTACTTC. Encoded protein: CASSLRLGDSSYEQYF.

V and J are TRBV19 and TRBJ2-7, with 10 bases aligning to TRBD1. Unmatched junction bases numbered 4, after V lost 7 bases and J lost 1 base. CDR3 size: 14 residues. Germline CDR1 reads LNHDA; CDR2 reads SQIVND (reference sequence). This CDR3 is CASTMGQGSYEQYF. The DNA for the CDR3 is TGTGCCAGTACGATGGGACAGGGGTCCTACGAGCAGTACTTC.

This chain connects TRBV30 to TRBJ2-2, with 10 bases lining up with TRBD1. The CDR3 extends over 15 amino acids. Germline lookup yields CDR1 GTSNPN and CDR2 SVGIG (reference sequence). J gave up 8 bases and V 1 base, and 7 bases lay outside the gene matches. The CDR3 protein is CAWSARWDRGGELFF. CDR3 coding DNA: TGTGCCTGGAGTGCACGTTGGGACAGGGGAGGGGAGCTGTTTTTT. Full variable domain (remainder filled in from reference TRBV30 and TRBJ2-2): SQTIHQWPATLVQPVGSPLSLECTVEGTSNPNLYWYRQAAGRGLQLLFYSVGIGQISSEVPQNLSASRPQDRQFILSSKKLLLSDSGFYLCAWSARWDRGGELFFGEGSRLTVL.

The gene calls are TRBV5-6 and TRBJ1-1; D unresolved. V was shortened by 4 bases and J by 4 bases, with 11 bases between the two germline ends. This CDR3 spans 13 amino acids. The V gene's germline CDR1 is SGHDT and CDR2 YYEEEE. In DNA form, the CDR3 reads TGTGCCAGCAGCGTTTTAGGAGGCACTGAAGCTTTCTTT. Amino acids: CASSVLGGTEAFF.

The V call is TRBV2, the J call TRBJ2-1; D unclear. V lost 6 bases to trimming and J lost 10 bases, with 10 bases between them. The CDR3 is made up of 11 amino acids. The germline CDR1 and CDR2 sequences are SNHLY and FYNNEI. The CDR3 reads CASSEPWEQFF. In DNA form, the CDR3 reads TGTGCCAGCAGCGAGCCTTGGGAGCAGTTCTTC.

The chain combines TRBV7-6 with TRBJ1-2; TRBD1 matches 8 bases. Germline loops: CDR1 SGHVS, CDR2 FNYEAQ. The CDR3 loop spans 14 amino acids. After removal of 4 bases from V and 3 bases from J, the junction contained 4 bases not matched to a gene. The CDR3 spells CASSSGGADYGYTF. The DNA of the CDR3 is TGTGCCAGCAGCTCAGGGGGCGCCGACTATGGCTACACCTTC.

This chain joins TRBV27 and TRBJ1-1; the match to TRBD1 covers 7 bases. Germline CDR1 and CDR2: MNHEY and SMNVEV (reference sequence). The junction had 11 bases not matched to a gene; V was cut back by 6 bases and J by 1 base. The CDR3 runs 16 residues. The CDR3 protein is CASSIGSQGGNTEAFF. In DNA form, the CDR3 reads TGTGCCAGCAGCATCGGGAGCCAGGGGGGGAACACTGAAGCTTTCTTT.

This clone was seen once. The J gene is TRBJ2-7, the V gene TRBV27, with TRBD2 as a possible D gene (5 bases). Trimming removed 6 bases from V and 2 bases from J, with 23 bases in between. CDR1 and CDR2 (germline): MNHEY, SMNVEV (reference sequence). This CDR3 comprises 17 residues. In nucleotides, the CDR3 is TGTGCCAGCAGCACTAGATTCCCCCTCACGGCCCCCTACGAGCAGTACTTC. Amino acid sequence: CASSTRFPLTAPYEQYF.

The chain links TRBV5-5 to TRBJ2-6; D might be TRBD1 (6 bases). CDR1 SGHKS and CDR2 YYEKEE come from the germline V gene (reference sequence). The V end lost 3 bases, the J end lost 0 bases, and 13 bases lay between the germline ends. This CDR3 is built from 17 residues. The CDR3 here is CASSYPGAVSGANVLTF. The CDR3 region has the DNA TGTGCCAGCAGCTACCCAGGGGCCGTCTCTGGGGCCAACGTCCTGACTTTC.

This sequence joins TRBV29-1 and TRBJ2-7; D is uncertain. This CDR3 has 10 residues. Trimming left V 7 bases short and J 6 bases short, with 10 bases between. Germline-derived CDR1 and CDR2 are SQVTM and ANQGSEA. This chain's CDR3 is CSARESEQYF. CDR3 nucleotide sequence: TGCAGCGCCCGAGAAAGCGAGCAGTACTTC.

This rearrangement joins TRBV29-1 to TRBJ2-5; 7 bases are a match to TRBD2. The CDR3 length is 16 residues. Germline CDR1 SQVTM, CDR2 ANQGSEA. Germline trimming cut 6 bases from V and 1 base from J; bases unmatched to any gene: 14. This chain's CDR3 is CSVPSGLWGSQETQYF. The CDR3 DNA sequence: TGCAGCGTCCCCTCGGGACTATGGGGGAGCCAAGAGACCCAGTACTTC.

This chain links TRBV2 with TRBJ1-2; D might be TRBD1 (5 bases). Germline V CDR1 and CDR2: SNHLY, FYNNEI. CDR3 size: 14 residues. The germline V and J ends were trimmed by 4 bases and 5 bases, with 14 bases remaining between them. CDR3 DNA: TGTGCCAGCAGTGGGTCAGGGTTTGGGTATGGCTACACCTTC. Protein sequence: CASSGSGFGYGYTF.

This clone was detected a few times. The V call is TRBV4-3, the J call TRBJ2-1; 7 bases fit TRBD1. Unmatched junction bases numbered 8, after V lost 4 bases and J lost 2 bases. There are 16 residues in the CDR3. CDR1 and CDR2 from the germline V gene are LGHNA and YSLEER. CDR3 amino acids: CASSLEDRVPYNEQFF. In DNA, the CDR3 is TGCGCCAGCAGCCTAGAAGACAGGGTCCCCTACAATGAGCAGTTCTTC.

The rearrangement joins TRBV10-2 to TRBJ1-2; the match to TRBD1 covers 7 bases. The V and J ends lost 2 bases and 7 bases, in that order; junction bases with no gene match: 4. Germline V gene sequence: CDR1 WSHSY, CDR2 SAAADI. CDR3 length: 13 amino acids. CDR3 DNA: TGCGCCAGCAGTGAGGACAGGGTAGGTGGCTACACCTTC. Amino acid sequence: CASSEDRVGGYTF.